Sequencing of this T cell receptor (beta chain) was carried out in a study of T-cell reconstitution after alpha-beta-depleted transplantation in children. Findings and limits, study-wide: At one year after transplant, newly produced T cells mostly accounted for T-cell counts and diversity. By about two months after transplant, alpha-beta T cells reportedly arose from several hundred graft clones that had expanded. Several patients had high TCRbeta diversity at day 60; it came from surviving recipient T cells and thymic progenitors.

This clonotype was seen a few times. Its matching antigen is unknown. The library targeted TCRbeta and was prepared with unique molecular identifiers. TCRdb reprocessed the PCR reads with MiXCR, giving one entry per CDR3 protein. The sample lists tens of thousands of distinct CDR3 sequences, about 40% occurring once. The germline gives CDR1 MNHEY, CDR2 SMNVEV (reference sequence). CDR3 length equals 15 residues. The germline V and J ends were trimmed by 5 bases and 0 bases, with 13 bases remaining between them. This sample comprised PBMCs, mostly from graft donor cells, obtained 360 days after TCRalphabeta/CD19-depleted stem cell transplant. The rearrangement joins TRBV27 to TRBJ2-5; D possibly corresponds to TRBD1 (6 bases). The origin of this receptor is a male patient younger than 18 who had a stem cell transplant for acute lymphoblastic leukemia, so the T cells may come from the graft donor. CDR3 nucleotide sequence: TGTGCCAGCAGTCCCTGGACAGAGTACCAAGAGACCCAGTACTTC. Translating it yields CASSPWTEYQETQYF.